Each of the 20 T cell receptor beta chains below was sequenced from the same sample in a study of OX40 agonist ivuxolimab in advanced cancers. Only in-frame clones appear in the TCRdb table, and some are missing; sequencing was by immunoSEQ multiplex PCR. The sample gives 60,000 to 75,000 clones, 88% of which show up once; roughly 5% is in the top ten. Source: CD4+ or CD8+ T cells sorted from blood, taken in a trial of the OX40 agonist ivuxolimab. All receptors derive from an adult with an advanced solid tumor such as melanoma, head and neck, liver or kidney cancer.

The chain recombines TRBV19 with TRBJ1-5, with 10 bases identical to TRBD1. CDR3 size: 15 residues. Germline lookup yields CDR1 LNHDA and CDR2 SQIVND (reference sequence). The ends lost 6 bases at V and 2 bases at J; junction bases unmatched: 4. CDR3 amino acids: CASRYGTGGNQPQHF. CDR3 DNA: TGTGCCAGTAGGTACGGGACAGGGGGCAATCAGCCCCAGCATTTT.

The chain carries TRBV28 and TRBJ2-7; D may be TRBD1 (5 bases). Trimming cost V 0 bases and J 3 bases, with 9 bases left between them. The CDR3 has 14 amino acids. Germline V gene sequence: CDR1 MDHEN, CDR2 SYDVKM. CDR3 protein: CASSLWGRVYEQYF. In DNA, the CDR3 is TGTGCCAGCAGTTTATGGGGCAGGGTCTACGAGCAGTACTTC.

This sequence joins TRBV18 and TRBJ2-5; D not certain. The V end was cut by 3 bases, the J end by 5 bases, with 4 bases between. Germline-derived CDR1 and CDR2 are KGHSH and LQKENI. The CDR3 contains 11 residues. CDR3 in amino acids: CASSPFETQYF. The CDR3 coding sequence is TGTGCCAGCTCACCCTTTGAGACCCAGTACTTC.

The genes are TRBV5-1 and TRBJ2-1; possible D gene TRBD2, 6 bases. Germline V gene sequence: CDR1 SGHRS, CDR2 YFSETQ. The CDR3 sequence is 16 residues long. Trimming stripped 4 bases from V and 6 bases from J, with 20 bases between. The DNA of the CDR3 is TGCGCCAGCAGCCCAAGCCCCGGGACTCAAGCCAATGAGCAGTTCTTC. Its translation is CASSPSPGTQANEQFF.

V usage is TRBV18 and J usage is TRBJ2-2, with D perhaps matching TRBD1 (6 bases). Germline assignment: CDR1 KGHSH and CDR2 LQKENI. The CDR3 loop spans 17 amino acids. Trimming pared 6 bases from V and 2 bases from J, leaving 19 bases between. The CDR3 reads CASSPIPGTPNTGELFF. In nucleotides, the CDR3 is TGTGCCAGCTCTCCGATCCCCGGGACACCCAACACCGGGGAGCTGTTTTTT.

Concerning this clone itself: This sample includes further DNA sequences coding for the same CDR3. The V call is TRBV18, the J call TRBJ1-2, with D perhaps matching TRBD1 (5 bases). V was trimmed by 3 bases and J by 3 bases, leaving 8 bases between them. CDR1 and CDR2 (germline): KGHSH, LQKENI. The CDR3 has 13 residues. DNA for the CDR3: TGTGCCAGCTCACCCGGGACGGACTATGGCTACACCTTC. Protein: CASSPGTDYGYTF.

The chain uses TRBV19 and TRBJ1-6, with D tentatively TRBD1 (5 bases). The CDR3 sequence is 13 residues long. Per the germline V gene, CDR1 is LNHDA and CDR2 is SQIVND (reference sequence). V lost 7 bases and J 7 bases, leaving 11 bases between the germline ends. CDR3: CASTKAGNSPLHF. The CDR3 DNA is TGTGCCAGTACCAAGGCAGGGAATTCACCCCTCCACTTT.

The chain links TRBV10-3 to TRBJ1-5; unclear D gene. Germline CDR1 and CDR2: ENHRY and SYGVKD. Deletions cut 6 bases from V and 0 bases from J, with 6 bases between. The CDR3 covers 13 residues. The CDR3 nucleotides are TGTGCCATCAGGAGTTATAGCAATCAGCCCCAGCATTTT. Residues: CAIRSYSNQPQHF.

The chain carries TRBV5-6 and TRBJ2-7; tentative D call: TRBD2 (5 bases). Trimming pared 0 bases from V and 5 bases from J, leaving 9 bases between. This CDR3 comprises 13 residues. Per the germline V gene, CDR1 is SGHDT and CDR2 is YYEEEE. CDR3 in amino acids: CASSLGGGDEQYF. The CDR3 coding sequence is TGTGCCAGCAGCTTGGGTGGAGGTGACGAGCAGTACTTC.

The chain carries TRBV7-2 and TRBJ2-3, with TRBD2 matching over 10 bases. Germline V gene lookup returns CDR1 SGHTA and CDR2 FQGNSA. This CDR3 comprises 18 residues. V shed 5 bases and J 7 bases; nucleotides not matched to a gene: 18. CDR3 nucleotides: TGTGCCAGCAGCCTCGGACTAGCGGCTGACCTTAGGGACAATACGCAGTATTTT. This codes for CASSLGLAADLRDNTQYF. The full variable domain, rest sourced from reference TRBV7-2 and TRBJ2-3, is GAGVSQSPSNKVTEKGKDVELRCDPISGHTALYWYRQSLGQGLEFLIYFQGNSAPDKSGLPSDRFSAERTGGSVSTLTIQRTQQEDSAVYLCASSLGLAADLRDNTQYFGPGTRLTVL.

The rearrangement uses TRBV5-1 and TRBJ2-4; tentatively, D is TRBD1 or TRBD2 (5 bases each). This CDR3 is built from 16 residues. The germline V gene encodes CDR1 SGHRS and CDR2 YFSETQ. The V gene lost 1 base and the J gene lost 0 bases, with 11 bases spanning the gap. The CDR3 DNA reads TGCGCCAGCAGCTTGATGGGGGACCTAGCCAAAAACATTCAGTACTTC. Amino acid sequence: CASSLMGDLAKNIQYF.

The CDR3 loop is CASKWRDRGSNQPQHF. The DNA for the CDR3 is TGTGCCAGTAAATGGCGGGACAGGGGTAGCAATCAGCCCCAGCATTTT. The rearrangement joins TRBV19 to TRBJ1-5; 10 bases match TRBD1. This CDR3 has 16 amino acids. CDR1 and CDR2 (germline): LNHDA, SQIVND (reference sequence). With 7 bases clipped from V and 0 bases from J, the junction kept 6 bases outside the gene matches.

The J gene is TRBJ2-1, the V gene TRBV4-2; D is perhaps TRBD2 (5 bases). V dropped 0 bases and J dropped 4 bases, with 13 bases sitting between them. Germline CDR1 reads LGHNA; CDR2 reads YNFKEQ. CDR3 length equals 16 residues. Here the CDR3 reads CASSQENSALYNEQFF. For the CDR3, the DNA is TGTGCCAGCAGCCAAGAGAATAGCGCCCTTTACAATGAGCAGTTCTTC.

This clone appeared once. This chain uses TRBV7-2 with TRBJ2-2; 9 bases line up with TRBD1. The junction had 8 bases not matched to a gene; V was cut back by 8 bases and J by 1 base. Germline V gene sequence: CDR1 SGHTA, CDR2 FQGNSA. The CDR3 runs 16 residues. In DNA form, the CDR3 reads TGTGCCAGCCCTATGGGGGACAGGGAGAACACCGGGGAGCTGTTTTTT. Translating gives CASPMGDRENTGELFF.

V usage is TRBV25-1 and J usage is TRBJ1-4; the match to TRBD1 covers 8 bases. CDR3 length equals 14 residues. Germline V gene lookup returns CDR1 MGHDK and CDR2 SYGVNS. The junction had 4 bases not matched to a gene; V was cut back by 5 bases and J by 5 bases. The CDR3 DNA reads as TGTGCCAGCAGTTACAGGGGGGGGAATGAAAAACTGTTTTTT. It translates to CASSYRGGNEKLFF.

The J gene is TRBJ2-2, the V gene TRBV7-3; no reliable D call. The V gene lost 0 bases and the J gene lost 4 bases, with 12 bases spanning the gap. Germline V gives CDR1 SGHTA, CDR2 FQGTGA. CDR3 length equals 16 residues. The CDR3 nucleotides are TGTGCCAGCAGCTTAACACGCCAGGCGACCACCGGGGAGCTGTTTTTT. It is translated as CASSLTRQATTGELFF.

J is TRBJ2-1 and V is TRBV9; D is unresolved. The CDR3 totals 14 residues. The V end was cut by 1 base, the J end by 8 bases, with 13 bases between. Germline CDR1 and CDR2: SGDLS and YYNGEE. The CDR3 region is CASSVSRETDEQFF. CDR3 in DNA: TGTGCCAGCAGCGTATCCCGTGAGACCGATGAGCAGTTCTTC.

A single count supports this clone. The chain employs TRBV5-5 and TRBJ1-5; a possible D gene is TRBD1 (6 bases). Trimming shortened V by 4 bases and J by 5 bases, and 10 bases separated the two germline ends. The CDR3 runs to 13 residues. Germline lookup yields CDR1 SGHKS and CDR2 YYEKEE (reference sequence). The CDR3 nucleotides read TGTGCCAGCAGCGTGGACAGTTATCAGCCCCAGCATTTT. Translating it yields CASSVDSYQPQHF.

This chain uses TRBV7-9 with TRBJ1-1; TRBD1 matches at 7 bases. The CDR3 runs to 14 residues. The trim removed 6 bases at V and 4 bases at J, leaving 8 bases unmatched. From germline, CDR1 is SEHNR and CDR2 FQNEAQ (reference sequence). In DNA form, the CDR3 reads TGTGCCAGCAGGACTGACAGGGAGAGCACTGAAGCTTTCTTT. It yields the protein CASRTDRESTEAFF.

This clone came up once. The rearrangement links TRBV11-1 to TRBJ2-1; 8 bases are a match to TRBD2. The V and J ends lost 3 bases and 4 bases, in that order; junction bases with no gene match: 11. From germline, CDR1 is SGHAT and CDR2 FQDESV (reference sequence). The CDR3 is 17 residues long. The DNA for the CDR3 is TGTGCCAGCAGCTTGGAGGCGAGCGGGAGTGGATACAATGAGCAGTTCTTC. It yields the protein CASSLEASGSGYNEQFF.